The clone carrying this TCR beta chain was seen more than once but under ten times. What it binds is not known. The germline V and J ends were trimmed by 8 bases and 1 base, with 9 bases remaining between them. Germline V lookup: CDR1 MNHEY, CDR2 SMNVEV (reference sequence). The CDR3 is made up of 12 amino acids. This sample stems from a study of T-cell reconstitution after alpha-beta-depleted transplantation in children. Unique molecular identifiers were incorporated when the TCRbeta library was constructed. One entry per CDR3 protein, called by TCRdb with MiXCR from the PCR reads. This table has 97,000 or so distinct CDR3 sequences, roughly 6% appearing once. Study conclusions and caveats: Expanded graft clones numbering several hundred reportedly gave rise to alpha-beta T cells about two months after transplant. Newly made T cells mostly supplied T-cell counts and diversity one year after transplant.

V usage is TRBV27 and J usage is TRBJ2-7, with D unclear. This specimen consisted of PBMCs, mostly from graft donor cells, obtained 60 days after TCRalphabeta/CD19-depleted stem cell transplant. The TCR sequence derives from a female patient aged 2-15 years who had a stem cell transplant for Fanconi anemia, so the T cells may come from the graft donor. CDR3 region: CASGLDSYEQYF. The DNA of the CDR3 is TGTGCCAGCGGGTTAGATTCCTACGAGCAGTACTTC.